This T cell receptor beta chain was sequenced during a study of beta chain features in type 1 diabetes. Study-level background: Analysis included 100 million to 140 million sorted cells drawn from all samples. Overall study findings and caveats: Unsettled here was the matter of whether HLA type influences TCRB rearrangement.

Expressed TCRB transcripts were sequenced because the isolated RNA had all been reverse transcribed beforehand. The method was immunoSEQ multiplex PCR; TCRdb's version includes in-frame clones alone and lacks a portion of them. In the table there are around 500,000 clones, roughly 31% of which are singletons. Trimming pared 1 base from V and 4 bases from J, leaving 14 bases between. This CDR3 has 15 residues. Per germline, CDR1 ENHRY and CDR2 SYGVKD. In total, each donor contributed a single heparinised blood draw that averaged about 100 mL. Concerning this clone itself: The antigen is unknown.

J is TRBJ2-7 and V is TRBV10-3; D might be TRBD2 (5 bases). This clonotype was obtained from a man between 18 and 29 years old in good health. Material for sequencing was naive CD4+ T cells from blood. Here the CDR3 reads CAISELSTGKYEQYF. The CDR3 DNA reads as TGTGCCATCAGTGAGTTGTCTACGGGAAAATACGAGCAGTACTTC.